The 8 T cell receptor beta chains below all came from one sample that was sequenced in a study of graft-versus-host responses after intestinal transplantation. Only in-frame clones appear in the TCRdb table, and some are missing; sequencing was by immunoSEQ multiplex PCR. The sample includes around 100,000 clones, roughly 93% of them seen just once. Their recognized antigens are unknown. The sample here was unstimulated CD8+ T cells sorted from spleen or lymph node cells, taken before intestinal transplant. All receptors come from a human donor who received an intestinal transplant.

This chain joins TRBV7-9 and TRBJ1-2; unclear D gene. The germline gives CDR1 SEHNR, CDR2 FQNEAQ (reference sequence). V lost 8 bases and J lost 2, with 12 bases in between. The CDR3 has 13 amino acids. This CDR3 reads CASFEAENYGYTF. CDR3 coding DNA: TGTGCCAGCTTCGAGGCAGAAAACTATGGCTACACCTTC. Variable domain in full (rest from reference TRBV7-9 and TRBJ1-2): DTGVSQNPRHKITKRGQNVTFRCDPISEHNRLYWYRQTLGQGPEFLTYFQNEAQLEKSRLLSDRFSAERPKGSFSTLEIQRTEQGDSAMYLCASFEAENYGYTFGSGTRLTVV.

This rearrangement joins TRBV7-9 to TRBJ2-7; 12 nucleotides match TRBD2. The CDR3 loop spans 15 amino acids. Germline V gene sequence: CDR1 SEHNR, CDR2 FQNEAQ (reference sequence). V shed 5 bases, J shed 4 bases, and the junction held 6 bases outside the gene matches. CDR3: CASSPRTSGAYEQYF. For the CDR3, the DNA is TGTGCCAGCAGCCCCCGGACTAGCGGGGCGTACGAGCAGTACTTC.

The chain carries TRBV19 and TRBJ1-2; possible D gene TRBD1, 6 bases. The V end was cut by 6 bases, the J end by 8 bases, with 16 bases between. Germline V CDR1 and CDR2: LNHDA, SQIVND (reference sequence). This CDR3 is 13 amino acids long. CDR3 sequence reads: CASSTGAPGGYTF. For the CDR3, the DNA is TGTGCCAGTAGCACGGGGGCGCCGGGGGGCTACACCTTC.

The CDR3 region is CARSLAVTGELFF. The CDR3 DNA follows: TGTGCCAGAAGCTTGGCGGTGACCGGGGAGCTGTTTTTT. This chain uses TRBV5-3 with TRBJ2-2; the D is unclear. TRBV5-3 is identified as an open reading frame with a role that is uncertain. V was trimmed by 0 bases and J by 5 bases, leaving 5 bases between them. The CDR3 has 13 amino acids.

The chain has TRBV7-3 and TRBJ2-1, with D unresolved. Germline V gene sequence: CDR1 SGHTA, CDR2 FQGTGA. The V end was cut by 1 base, the J end by 8 bases, with 12 bases between. The CDR3 contains 14 residues. The CDR3 loop is CASSLIGSGDEQFF. The CDR3 coding sequence is TGTGCCAGCAGCTTAATTGGGTCTGGCGATGAGCAGTTCTTC.

CDR3 sequence (DNA): TGCAGCGTTGGGGGGGGGATGGGCTCTGGAAACACCATATATTTT. It specifies CSVGGGMGSGNTIYF. The chain joins TRBV29-1 to TRBJ1-3; D perhaps matches TRBD1 (5 bases). V was clipped by 4 bases and J by 0 bases, with 13 bases between them. The germline CDR1 and CDR2 sequences are SQVTM and ANQGSEA. The CDR3 has 15 residues.

DNA for the CDR3: TGTGCCAGAGAAACGGGTGAGCTTAACTATGGCTACACCTTC. Translated: CARETGELNYGYTF. This chain uses TRBV2 with TRBJ1-2, with D hard to call. Germline V gives CDR1 SNHLY, CDR2 FYNNEI. Trimming pared 9 bases from V and 1 base from J, leaving 15 bases between. This CDR3 spans 14 amino acids.

The V and J genes are TRBV5-1 and TRBJ2-5; D unresolved. TRBJ2-7 matches the DNA end more closely, so the J call is doubtful. The CDR3 runs 12 residues. Germline V gives CDR1 SGHRS, CDR2 YFSETQ. This chain's CDR3 is CASSTDGYEQYF. Written as DNA, the CDR3 is TGCGCCAGCAGCACCGACGGATACGAGCAGTACTTC.